This entry lists 26 T cell receptor beta chains sequenced from one sample in a study of T cell responses to AZD1222 COVID-19 vaccine. The method was immunoSEQ multiplex PCR; TCRdb's version includes in-frame clones alone and lacks a portion of them. The sample has about 120,000 clones; approximately 90% are singletons. Here the sequenced sample was peripheral blood, taken on day 0 of AZD1222 vaccination. The source of these receptors is an adult in good health.

Remarks on this clone: Additional DNA sequences in this sample encode the identical CDR3. V is TRBV19 and J is TRBJ1-5; D ambiguous. Germline V gene lookup returns CDR1 LNHDA and CDR2 SQIVND (reference sequence). Trimming pared 3 bases from V and 2 bases from J, leaving 8 bases between. The CDR3 is made up of 14 amino acids. The CDR3 spells CASSITGGNQPQHF. As DNA, the CDR3 is TGTGCCAGTAGTATCACCGGGGGCAATCAGCCCCAGCATTTT.

Note on this clone: Within the sample, other DNA sequences also encode this same CDR3. This chain joins TRBV5-1 and TRBJ1-4, with D possibly being TRBD1 (6 bases). This CDR3 has 14 amino acids. Germline V gene lookup returns CDR1 SGHRS and CDR2 YFSETQ. Trimming shortened V by 0 bases and J by 8 bases, and 11 bases separated the two germline ends. The CDR3 here is CASSLEGGGEKLFF. Here the CDR3 DNA reads TGCGCCAGCAGCTTGGAAGGCGGGGGCGAAAAACTGTTTTTT.

The rearrangement links TRBV6-5 to TRBJ2-7; the match to TRBD2 covers 8 bases. Trimming at V came to 6 bases and at J to 0 bases, leaving 4 bases not matched to a gene. In germline, CDR1 is MNHEY, CDR2 SVGAGI. The CDR3 loop spans 14 amino acids. This chain's CDR3 is CASSLSGSSYEQYF. The CDR3 bases are TGTGCCAGCAGCCTGAGCGGGAGCTCCTACGAGCAGTACTTC.

This clone was observed once. The CDR3 here is CASSLWGDRGKANYGYTF. The DNA of the CDR3 is TGTGCCAGCAGCTTGTGGGGCGACAGGGGGAAAGCCAACTATGGCTACACCTTC. J is TRBJ1-2 and V is TRBV5-4, with 9 nucleotides matching TRBD1. The CDR3 consists of 18 residues. V lost 1 base to trimming and J lost 2 bases; unmatched junction nucleotides: 12. Germline V lookup: CDR1 SGHNT, CDR2 YYREEE (reference sequence).

This chain connects TRBV7-2 to TRBJ1-1; D is perhaps TRBD1 (5 bases). This CDR3 comprises 13 residues. The V gene lost 3 bases and the J gene lost 6 bases, with 11 bases spanning the gap. CDR1 and CDR2 from the germline V gene are SGHTA and FQGNSA. Here the CDR3 DNA reads TGTGCCAGCAGCTTTGCAGGGAATCCTGAAGCTTTCTTT. Translated: CASSFAGNPEAFF.

The chain couples TRBV6-1 to TRBJ2-7; TRBD1 aligns across 8 bases. From germline, CDR1 is MNHNS and CDR2 SASEGT. J lost 2 bases, V lost 1 base, and 1 base had no gene match. This CDR3 comprises 14 residues. The CDR3 bases are TGTGCCAGCAGTGAAGGGACAGGGACCTACGAGCAGTACTTC. This encodes CASSEGTGTYEQYF.

The chain links TRBV21-1 to TRBJ2-4; the D call in the table, TRBD2, was not verified against the DNA. TRBV21-1 is described as a pseudogene. The CDR3 loop spans 16 amino acids. The CDR3 sequence is CASSKRIVRAKNIQYF. The DNA of the CDR3 is TGTGCCAGCAGCAAAAGAATAGTTCGAGCCAAAAACATTCAGTACTTC.

This chain links TRBV2 with TRBJ2-1; no clear D. There are 15 residues in the CDR3. Trimming took 6 bases from V and 2 from J, leaving 14 bases between them. Germline assignment: CDR1 SNHLY and CDR2 FYNNEI. The CDR3 nucleotides read TGTGCCAGCAGACCCCAAGAGCAAGCCTACAATGAGCAGTTCTTC. This translates into CASRPQEQAYNEQFF.

V gene TRBV15 combines with J gene TRBJ2-5; possibly TRBD2 for D (7 bases). Trimming left V 3 bases short and J 5 bases short, with 13 bases between. This CDR3 comprises 14 residues. CDR1 is LNHNV, CDR2 YYDKDF, per germline (reference sequence). The CDR3 spells CATSSGGAGETQYF. Here the CDR3 DNA reads TGTGCCACCAGCAGTGGGGGGGCGGGGGAGACCCAGTACTTC.

The J gene is TRBJ2-1, the V gene TRBV5-6; D perhaps matches TRBD2 (6 bases). Trimming took 2 bases from V and 0 from J, leaving 12 bases between them. CDR3 size: 16 residues. CDR1 and CDR2 from the germline V gene are SGHDT and YYEEEE. CDR3 loop: CASSFLSGSSYNEQFF. The CDR3 bases are TGTGCCAGCAGCTTCCTTAGCGGCAGCTCCTACAATGAGCAGTTCTTC.

This sequence joins TRBV7-8 and TRBJ2-2, with D maybe TRBD1 (5 bases). The CDR3 loop spans 13 amino acids. Germline assignment: CDR1 SGHVS and CDR2 FQNEAQ. Trimming cost V 5 bases and J 2 bases, with 6 bases left between them. CDR3 sequence (DNA): TGTGCCAGCAGCAGGGGTAACACCGGGGAGCTGTTTTTT. It translates to CASSRGNTGELFF. Based on the CDR3 plus reference TRBV7-8 and TRBJ2-2, the full variable domain is GAGVSQSPRYKVAKRGQDVALRCDPISGHVSLFWYQQALGQGPEFLTYFQNEAQLDKSGLPSDRFFAERPEGSVSTLKIQRTQQEDSAVYLCASSRGNTGELFFGEGSRLTVL.

The rearrangement joins TRBV19 to TRBJ1-2; D remains ambiguous. The CDR3 covers 12 residues. V was shortened by 10 bases and J by 3 bases, with 12 bases between the two germline ends. From germline, CDR1 is LNHDA and CDR2 SQIVND (reference sequence). The CDR3 region is CATSKDYYGYTF. The DNA of the CDR3 is TGTGCCACCTCGAAGGATTACTATGGCTACACCTTC.

The chain uses TRBV5-4 and TRBJ2-2; either TRBD1 or TRBD2 may fit D (5 bases each). Trimming stripped 3 bases from V and 5 bases from J, with 17 bases between. The CDR3 contains 16 residues. Germline CDR1 and CDR2: SGHNT and YYREEE (reference sequence). Here the CDR3 reads CASSSRVMGVTGELFF. CDR3 DNA: TGTGCCAGCAGCTCCAGGGTAATGGGGGTGACCGGGGAGCTGTTTTTT. Full variable domain (rest looked up from reference TRBV5-4 and TRBJ2-2): ETGVTQSPTHLIKTRGQQVTLRCSSQSGHNTVSWYQQALGQGPQFIFQYYREEENGRGNFPPRFSGLQFPNYSSELNVNALELDDSALYLCASSSRVMGVTGELFFGEGSRLTVL.

The rearrangement links TRBV7-9 to TRBJ1-2; perhaps TRBD1 as D (6 bases). The germline gives CDR1 SEHNR, CDR2 FQNEAQ (reference sequence). Trimming took off 1 base at V and 5 bases at J, with 11 bases between the two ends. The CDR3 totals 14 residues. CDR3 sequence: CASSLVSGAYGYTF. Written as DNA, the CDR3 is TGTGCCAGCAGCTTAGTTTCAGGGGCGTATGGCTACACCTTC.

A single count supports this clone. This sequence joins TRBV15 and TRBJ2-5, with a weak D call TRBD1 (6 bases). Germline loops: CDR1 LNHNV, CDR2 YYDKDF (reference sequence). Trimming left V 0 bases short and J 3 bases short, with 11 bases between. The CDR3 runs to 15 residues. CDR3 residues: CATSRDGGRKETQYF. In DNA, the CDR3 is TGTGCCACCAGCAGAGATGGGGGCAGGAAAGAGACCCAGTACTTC.

This sequence joins TRBV3-1 (or the pseudogene TRBV3-2) and TRBJ2-2, with 8 bases that match TRBD2. CDR3 size: 15 residues. V gave up 4 bases and J gave up 5 bases; unmatched junction bases: 6. Germline CDR1 is LGHDT and CDR2 is YNNKEL (reference sequence). CDR3 coding DNA: TGTGCCAGCAGCCGGATTAGCGGGACAACCGGGGAGCTGTTTTTT. Residues: CASSRISGTTGELFF.

V gene TRBV6-2 or TRBV6-3 combines with J gene TRBJ2-1; 11 bases line up with TRBD1. Germline values: CDR1 MNHEY, CDR2 SVGEGT. V shed 5 bases, J shed 6 bases, and the junction held 6 bases outside the gene matches. This CDR3 has 15 amino acids. The CDR3 sequence: CASSPRTGGANEQFF. The CDR3 DNA sequence: TGTGCCAGCAGTCCCCGGACAGGGGGCGCCAATGAGCAGTTCTTC.

The gene calls are TRBV7-8 and TRBJ1-5, with 8 bases fitting TRBD1. The V gene's germline CDR1 is SGHVS and CDR2 FQNEAQ. CDR3 length equals 14 residues. The V and J ends lost 5 bases and 6 bases, in that order; junction bases with no gene match: 6. The CDR3 protein is CASSRDRGIQPQHF. Here the CDR3 DNA reads TGTGCCAGCAGCAGAGACAGGGGAATTCAGCCCCAGCATTTT. The whole variable domain, remainder taken from reference TRBV7-8 and TRBJ1-5, is GAGVSQSPRYKVAKRGQDVALRCDPISGHVSLFWYQQALGQGPEFLTYFQNEAQLDKSGLPSDRFFAERPEGSVSTLKIQRTQQEDSAVYLCASSRDRGIQPQHFGDGTRLSIL.

The rearrangement uses TRBV13 and TRBJ1-1; tentative D call: TRBD1 (6 bases). The CDR3 contains 13 residues. The V end lost 1 base, the J end lost 7 bases, and 10 bases lay between the germline ends. CDR1 PRHDT and CDR2 FYEKMQ come from the germline V gene (reference sequence). CDR3: CASSLAGGGEAFF. In DNA form, the CDR3 reads TGTGCCAGCAGCTTAGCGGGGGGCGGTGAAGCTTTCTTT.

This chain uses TRBV19 with TRBJ2-1; D remains ambiguous. This CDR3 is 18 amino acids long. V was shortened by 3 bases and J by 0 bases, with 18 bases between the two germline ends. From germline, CDR1 is LNHDA and CDR2 SQIVND (reference sequence). The CDR3 DNA follows: TGTGCCAGTAGTATCGGGCTAGGATCGGTCAGCTCCTACAATGAGCAGTTCTTC. This sequence encodes CASSIGLGSVSSYNEQFF.

The count of this clone is one. This chain connects TRBV5-6 to TRBJ2-1; D is unclear. Germline-derived CDR1 and CDR2 are SGHDT and YYEEEE. V dropped 0 bases and J dropped 2 bases, with 9 bases sitting between them. The CDR3 is 15 residues long. CDR3 in amino acids: CASSLGLGPYNEQFF. The CDR3, as DNA: TGTGCCAGCAGCTTGGGCCTAGGGCCCTACAATGAGCAGTTCTTC. The variable domain in full, completed from reference TRBV5-6 and TRBJ2-1, reads DAGVTQSPTHLIKTRGQQVTLRCSPKSGHDTVSWYQQALGQGPQFIFQYYEEEERQRGNFPDRFSGHQFPNYSSELNVNALLLGDSALYLCASSLGLGPYNEQFFGPGTRLTVL.

The chain employs TRBV9 and TRBJ1-1, with D possibly being TRBD1 (6 bases). CDR1 SGDLS and CDR2 YYNGEE come from the germline V gene. Trimming cost V 4 bases and J 2 bases, with 12 bases left between them. The CDR3 is made up of 14 amino acids. In DNA, the CDR3 is TGTGCCAGCAGCCCTCGGACAGTCAACACTGAAGCTTTCTTT. It codes for CASSPRTVNTEAFF.

This chain joins TRBV28 and TRBJ2-3; 12 bases agree with TRBD2. Losses at the gene ends were 4 bases for V and 5 bases for J; bases not matched to a gene: 7. Germline CDR1 and CDR2: MDHEN and SYDVKM. This CDR3 has 16 amino acids. CDR3 sequence reads: CASSSLAGGSGDTQYF. CDR3 in DNA: TGTGCCAGCAGTTCCCTAGCGGGAGGGTCCGGAGATACGCAGTATTTT.

The chain carries TRBV5-4 and TRBJ2-3, with D possibly called TRBD1 or TRBD2 (6 bases each). V was clipped by 0 bases and J by 4 bases, with 15 bases between them. The CDR3 runs to 16 residues. Germline-derived CDR1 and CDR2 are SGHNT and YYREEE (reference sequence). CDR3 region: CASSLEGRGLADTQYF. As DNA, the CDR3 is TGTGCCAGCAGCTTGGAAGGTCGGGGGCTGGCAGATACGCAGTATTTT.

This clone was counted only a few times. The genes are TRBV2 and TRBJ1-2, with D maybe TRBD1 (6 bases). The CDR3 has 16 residues. Germline-derived CDR1 and CDR2 are SNHLY and FYNNEI. V was pared by 1 base and J by 7 bases, with 19 bases between. The CDR3 DNA reads as TGTGCCAGCAGTGAAGGGGCAGGGGCCGGTAGAAGTGGCTACACCTTC. This translates into CASSEGAGAGRSGYTF. Filled out from reference TRBV2 and TRBJ1-2, the complete variable domain reads EPEVTQTPSHQVTQMGQEVILRCVPISNHLYFYWYRQILGQKVEFLVSFYNNEISEKSEIFDDQFSVERPDGSNFTLKIRSTKLEDSAMYFCASSEGAGAGRSGYTFGSGTRLTVV.

This clone turned up a few times. The chain combines TRBV9 with TRBJ1-1, with D possibly being TRBD1 (5 bases). The V and J ends lost 0 bases and 6 bases respectively, with 12 bases between them. From germline, CDR1 is SGDLS and CDR2 YYNGEE. CDR3 length: 14 residues. CDR3: CASSVGPRAAEAFF. The CDR3 DNA follows: TGTGCCAGCAGCGTAGGGCCCAGGGCAGCTGAAGCTTTCTTT.